This TCR beta chain emerged from a study of vaccination effects on CD4 cells after COVID-19. As for this clone: What it recognizes is unknown.

Notes on the study in general: Late post-vaccination samples showed marked contraction of infection- and vaccine-induced clones. Sampling in the study covered few convalescent patients and included no early post-infection timepoints.

Clones were read by immunoSEQ multiplex PCR, and TCRdb kept only the in-frame ones, dropping some. The table includes about 24,000 clones, around 70% detected once. Antigen-specific CD4+ T cells were expanded (with viral peptide pools) by the ViraFEST assay ahead of sequencing. Investigators separated out CD4+ T cells once approximately 10 days of culture had passed. Vaccinated participants had no history of SARS-CoV-2 infection and tested negative for nucleocapsid antibodies. Each culture well received under 2.5 million PBMC. These cells were then cultured in IMDM with about 9.9 IU/ml IL-2 and 7.5 to 10 ug/ml peptides. Fresh IL-2-containing medium replaced half the medium on days 3 and 7. The germline V gene encodes CDR1 KGHSH and CDR2 LQKENI. The germline V and J ends were trimmed by 3 bases and 5 bases, with 7 bases remaining between them. The CDR3 covers 12 residues.

The rearrangement uses TRBV18 and TRBJ2-5; D is unclear. The sequence came from a human donor who received a COVID-19 vaccine. Sequenced here: CD4+ T cells from PBMCs cultured with SARS-CoV-2 spike peptides, sampled before COVID-19 vaccination. CDR3 residues: CASSPERETQYF. As DNA, the CDR3 is TGTGCCAGCTCACCTGAGAGGGAGACCCAGTACTTC.